These 32 T cell receptor beta chains originate from one sample sequenced in a study of human T cells and chemical hapten exposure. TCRdb processed the RACE reads anew with MiXCR; each CDR3 protein has one entry. This sample has approximately 59,000 distinct CDR3 sequences, with approximately 6.2% found just once. Documented time point: healthy volunteer bleed at 6 weeks. Unseparated into fractions, whole blood served as the source from which total RNA was extracted. The material sequenced was whole blood. These receptors were collected from a female donor in good health. Some clones in this sample may be carry-over from other donors' samples.

This clonotype was counted many times. The chain uses TRBV5-4 and TRBJ2-3; D may be TRBD1 (6 bases). The CDR3 runs to 18 residues. Germline CDR1 SGHNT, CDR2 YYREEE (reference sequence). The V end was cut by 3 bases, the J end by 7 bases, with 27 bases between. The CDR3 loop reads CASSSSWGLEQGSHTQYF. The CDR3 DNA follows: TGTGCCAGCAGCTCCTCCTGGGGGCTCGAACAGGGCAGCCATACGCAGTATTTT.

This clonotype was seen a handful of times. This chain connects TRBV2 to TRBJ1-6; a weak D match, TRBD1 (6 bases). Between the trimmed V and J ends, which lost 6 bases and 10 bases, there was a span of 10 bases. The germline CDR1 and CDR2 sequences are SNHLY and FYNNEI. This CDR3 is built from 12 residues. This CDR3 is CASREDRSPLHF. CDR3 bases: TGTGCCAGCAGAGAGGACAGATCACCCCTCCACTTT.

This clonotype was seen repeatedly, ten times or more. The rearrangement links TRBV14 to TRBJ1-2, with D unresolved. The CDR3 spans 13 residues. Per germline, CDR1 SGHDN and CDR2 FVKESK. Trimming took off 4 bases at V and 4 bases at J, with 10 bases between the two ends. The CDR3 DNA sequence: TGTGCCAGCAGCCTAATCGTAGGCTATGGCTACACCTTC. This sequence encodes CASSLIVGYGYTF.

This clonotype was found a few times. The chain couples TRBV7-3 to TRBJ1-1; 8 bases map to TRBD1. Germline V gene data show CDR1 as SGHTA and CDR2 as FQGTGA. Trimming took 1 base from V and 7 from J; bases not matched to a gene: 5. The CDR3 extends over 14 amino acids. The CDR3 loop reads CASSLNRGDGEAFF. The CDR3 DNA reads TGTGCCAGCAGCTTAAACAGGGGGGATGGTGAAGCTTTCTTT.

There are many counts of this clonotype. The V gene is TRBV5-1, the J gene TRBJ1-4; D perhaps matches TRBD1 (6 bases). The CDR3 covers 16 residues. The ends were cut back, 1 base at V and 0 bases at J, with 10 bases in the middle. CDR1 and CDR2 from the germline V gene are SGHRS and YFSETQ. CDR3 in DNA: TGCGCCAGCAGCTTGACAGGGACTGCAACTAATGAAAAACTGTTTTTT. It specifies CASSLTGTATNEKLFF.

This clonotype was observed at least ten times. The chain is built from TRBV2 and TRBJ2-5, with 8 bases identical to TRBD1. After removal of 1 base from V and 2 bases from J, the junction contained 0 bases not matched to a gene. This CDR3 is 14 amino acids long. Germline V gene lookup returns CDR1 SNHLY and CDR2 FYNNEI. CDR3 loop: CASSEDRGQETQYF. As DNA, the CDR3 is TGTGCCAGCAGTGAAGACAGGGGGCAAGAGACCCAGTACTTC.

This clonotype occurred a few times. The chain is built from TRBV28 and TRBJ1-3; D unresolved. V lost 3 bases, J lost 0 bases, and 9 bases lay in between. CDR3 length: 15 amino acids. Germline CDR1 is MDHEN and CDR2 is SYDVKM. DNA for the CDR3: TGTGCCAGCAGTTTGTTATGGACCTCTGGAAACACCATATATTTT. It translates to CASSLLWTSGNTIYF. The whole variable domain, remainder taken from reference TRBV28 and TRBJ1-3, is DVKVTQSSRYLVKRTGEKVFLECVQDMDHENMFWYRQDPGLGLRLIYFSYDVKMKEKGDIPEGYSVSREKKERFSLILESASTNQTSMYLCASSLLWTSGNTIYFGEGSWLTVV.

The sample holds a few counts of this clonotype. This rearrangement joins TRBV5-4 to TRBJ2-3; 15 positions agree with TRBD2. Germline V gene sequence: CDR1 SGHNT, CDR2 YYREEE (reference sequence). V shed 4 bases, J shed 1 base, and the junction held 4 bases outside the gene matches. The CDR3 contains 17 residues. CDR3 nucleotide sequence: TGTGCCAGCAGCCCGGGACTAGCGGGAGGCGGCACAGATACGCAGTATTTT. It encodes CASSPGLAGGGTDTQYF.

This clonotype has just a few counts. The rearrangement uses TRBV6-2 or TRBV6-3 and TRBJ2-7; perhaps TRBD2 as D (6 bases). The ends were cut back, 6 bases at V and 2 bases at J, with 8 bases in the middle. Germline CDR1 MNHEY, CDR2 SVGEGT. The CDR3 covers 12 residues. In DNA, the CDR3 is TGTGCCAGCAGGGACTACACCTACGAGCAGTACTTC. Translation: CASRDYTYEQYF.

This clonotype was found a few times. The genes are TRBV6-5 and TRBJ2-7; maybe TRBD2 (5 bases). There are 13 residues in the CDR3. CDR1 is MNHEY and CDR2 is SVGAGI in the germline V gene. Trimming removed 5 bases from V and 4 bases from J, with 12 bases in between. CDR3 bases: TGTGCCAGCAGTCCGCGGACTGCGTACGAGCAGTACTTC. Amino acid sequence: CASSPRTAYEQYF.

Many counts were recorded for this clonotype. The chain links TRBV28 to TRBJ2-1; D is undetermined. V lost 6 bases, J lost 5 bases, and 8 bases lay in between. In germline, CDR1 is MDHEN, CDR2 SYDVKM. The CDR3 covers 12 residues. CDR3 protein: CASSILNNEQFF. The CDR3, as DNA: TGTGCCAGCAGCATCCTGAACAATGAGCAGTTCTTC.

The V and J genes are TRBV11-2 and TRBJ2-7; TRBD2 might be the D (6 bases). V was shortened by 6 bases and J by 0 bases, with 18 bases between the two germline ends. The CDR3 length is 16 residues. Germline assignment: CDR1 SGHAT and CDR2 FQNNGV. The CDR3 DNA reads as TGTGCCAGCAGTCCAGGCCCGGGGGTGAGCTCCTACGAGCAGTACTTC. This gives the protein CASSPGPGVSSYEQYF.

This clonotype has at least ten counts. This chain uses TRBV29-1 with TRBJ1-2; D gene unclear. The germline gives CDR1 SQVTM, CDR2 ANQGSEA. This CDR3 is built from 11 residues. Trimming shortened V by 7 bases and J by 0 bases, and 6 bases separated the two germline ends. The CDR3 protein is CSAQANYGYTF. CDR3 DNA sequence: TGCAGCGCACAAGCTAACTATGGCTACACCTTC.

CDR3 DNA sequence: TGTGCCAGCAGTTCCGCGGACAGGGGCAACACTGAAGCTTTCTTT. It yields the protein CASSSADRGNTEAFF. The chain has TRBV6-2 or TRBV6-3 and TRBJ1-1, with TRBD1 identical over 9 bases. Germline V CDR1 and CDR2: MNHEY, SVGEGT. J was trimmed by 2 bases and V by 4 bases; bases with no gene match: 5. This CDR3 contains 15 residues.

This clonotype was found many times. This chain joins TRBV5-5 and TRBJ2-3; D is possibly TRBD1 or TRBD2 (5 bases each). The CDR3 has 15 residues. Per the germline V gene, CDR1 is SGHKS and CDR2 is YYEKEE (reference sequence). Trimming cost V 3 bases and J 7 bases, with 18 bases left between them. CDR3 residues: CASSSSGTPPNTQYF. The CDR3 DNA follows: TGTGCCAGCAGCTCATCCGGGACCCCCCCCAATACGCAGTATTTT.

This clonotype was counted ten times or more. The chain employs TRBV7-9 and TRBJ2-3; 10 positions match TRBD1. The V gene end was trimmed by 4 bases and the J gene end by 4 bases; junction bases not matched to a gene: 5. Germline V gene sequence: CDR1 SEHNR, CDR2 FQNEAQ (reference sequence). The CDR3 consists of 15 residues. The CDR3 is CASSYRDRGPDTQYF. CDR3 nucleotide sequence: TGTGCCAGCAGCTACCGGGACAGGGGCCCAGATACGCAGTATTTT.

This clonotype was found many times. V usage is TRBV7-8 and J usage is TRBJ2-7; TRBD2 might be the D (5 bases). The CDR3 loop spans 16 amino acids. V was shortened by 6 bases and J by 4 bases, with 22 bases between the two germline ends. The germline V gene has CDR1 SGHVS and CDR2 FQNEAQ. CDR3 region: CASSSSPLSPGYEQYF. The DNA for the CDR3 is TGTGCCAGCAGTTCTAGCCCACTTAGTCCCGGATACGAGCAGTACTTC.

This clonotype has a count of ten or more. V usage is TRBV9 and J usage is TRBJ2-7, with TRBD1 identical over 8 bases. The V gene end was trimmed by 0 bases and the J gene end by 3 bases; junction bases not matched to a gene: 5. The CDR3 has 15 amino acids. CDR1 is SGDLS and CDR2 is YYNGEE in the germline V gene. The CDR3 spells CASSVGQGMFYEQYF. CDR3 in DNA: TGTGCCAGCAGCGTAGGACAGGGGATGTTCTACGAGCAGTACTTC.

This clonotype showed up many times. This chain uses TRBV6-2 or TRBV6-3 with TRBJ2-3, with a weak D call TRBD2 (6 bases). CDR1 and CDR2 from the germline V gene are MNHEY and SVGEGT. V lost 8 bases, J lost 5 bases, and 8 bases lay in between. This CDR3 comprises 11 residues. As DNA, the CDR3 is TGTGCCAGCGGGAGGCTAGATACGCAGTATTTT. The encoded protein is CASGRLDTQYF.

This clonotype was found a few times. The rearrangement uses TRBV15 and TRBJ1-4; D ambiguous. V shed 4 bases and J shed 4 bases, with 10 bases lying between them. CDR3 size: 14 residues. CDR1 is LNHNV and CDR2 is YYDKDF in the germline V gene (reference sequence). As DNA, the CDR3 is TGTGCCACCAGCATCCGTCGCCTTAATGAAAAACTGTTTTTT. Encoded protein: CATSIRRLNEKLFF.

This clonotype was seen many times. CDR3 in amino acids: CSANSISSYEQYF. CDR3 DNA sequence: TGCAGTGCTAACAGCATCAGCTCCTACGAGCAGTACTTC. The V gene is TRBV20-1, the J gene TRBJ2-7; D is ambiguous. Germline loops: CDR1 DFQATT, CDR2 SNEGSKA (reference sequence). The CDR3 has 13 residues. Trimming pared 4 bases from V and 0 bases from J, leaving 10 bases between.

Many counts were recorded for this clonotype. This sequence joins TRBV4-1 and TRBJ1-6; 7 bases line up with TRBD1. The V gene end was trimmed by 3 bases and the J gene end by 4 bases; junction bases not matched to a gene: 3. Germline lookup yields CDR1 MGHRA and CDR2 YSYEKL. This CDR3 comprises 15 residues. The CDR3 region is CASSQDRPYNSPLHF. CDR3 nucleotide sequence: TGCGCCAGCAGCCAGGACAGGCCATATAATTCACCCCTCCACTTT.

In its sample, this clonotype was seen many times. This chain joins TRBV28 and TRBJ1-5; no firm D call. Trimming took off 0 bases at V and 5 bases at J, with 5 bases between the two ends. The CDR3 runs 13 residues. Per germline, CDR1 MDHEN and CDR2 SYDVKM. CDR3: CASSLWWDQPQHF. DNA of the CDR3: TGTGCCAGCAGTTTATGGTGGGATCAGCCCCAGCATTTT.

This clonotype showed up many times. This chain's CDR3 is CASSPWGSNEKLFF. The CDR3 nucleotides read TGTGCCAGCAGCCCATGGGGTTCCAATGAAAAACTGTTTTTT. V is TRBV13 and J is TRBJ1-4; no firm D call. The germline CDR1 and CDR2 sequences are PRHDT and FYEKMQ (reference sequence). This CDR3 contains 14 residues. The V end was cut by 5 bases, the J end by 5 bases, with 12 bases between.

The genes are TRBV2 and TRBJ1-1; unclear D gene. V shed 7 bases and J shed 5 bases, with 5 bases lying between them. Germline-derived CDR1 and CDR2 are SNHLY and FYNNEI. This CDR3 contains 10 residues. In DNA, the CDR3 is TGTGCCAGCATGAGGACTGAAGCTTTCTTT. Encoded protein: CASMRTEAFF.

Ten or more counts support this clonotype. The chain uses TRBV12-3 or TRBV12-4 and TRBJ2-4, with no clear D. Trimming left V 7 bases short and J 9 bases short, with 13 bases between. The CDR3 runs 12 residues. The CDR3 nucleotides are TGTGCCAGCACCGATGAATTTGTCATTCAGTACTTC. Translating it yields CASTDEFVIQYF.

This clonotype turned up a few times. The V call is TRBV20-1, the J call TRBJ1-6; 7 bases are shared with TRBD1. J lost 5 bases, V lost 6 bases, and 10 bases had no gene match. This CDR3 comprises 15 residues. Germline CDR1 and CDR2: DFQATT and SNEGSKA (reference sequence). CDR3 sequence: CSARGMGQHNSPLHF. In DNA form, the CDR3 reads TGCAGTGCCCGAGGCATGGGACAGCATAATTCACCCCTCCACTTT.

This clonotype was found many times. The rearrangement joins TRBV6-1 to TRBJ2-2; 12 bases map to TRBD1. This CDR3 contains 16 residues. Unmatched junction bases numbered 8, after V lost 6 bases and J lost 6 bases. Germline V gives CDR1 MNHNS, CDR2 SASEGT. In DNA, the CDR3 is TGTGCCAGCAGAGCTAGGGACAGGGGGCCCGCCGGGGAGCTGTTTTTT. Translated: CASRARDRGPAGELFF.

This clonotype has a count of ten or more. This rearrangement joins TRBV15 to TRBJ2-7; TRBD1 might be the D (5 bases). Trimming stripped 2 bases from V and 5 bases from J, with 13 bases between. The CDR3 totals 14 residues. Looked up from germline, CDR1 is LNHNV and CDR2 is YYDKDF (reference sequence). CDR3 region: CATSRPGFADEQYF. The DNA for the CDR3 is TGTGCCACCAGCAGACCAGGGTTTGCTGACGAGCAGTACTTC.

This clonotype was counted at least ten times. This chain uses TRBV25-1 with TRBJ1-4, with D hard to call. This CDR3 comprises 14 residues. V dropped 3 bases and J dropped 8 bases, with 13 bases sitting between them. Per the germline V gene, CDR1 is MGHDK and CDR2 is SYGVNS. The CDR3 DNA reads as TGTGCCAGCAGTGATCACAGACGCGGGGAAAAACTGTTTTTT. Its protein is CASSDHRRGEKLFF.

This clonotype has at least ten counts. The rearrangement joins TRBV7-3 to TRBJ2-1; 7 positions agree with TRBD2. The CDR3 covers 13 residues. The trim removed 1 base at V and 8 bases at J, leaving 2 bases unmatched. Germline V gives CDR1 SGHTA, CDR2 FQGTGA. CDR3 residues: CASSLIGGDEQFF. For the CDR3, the DNA is TGTGCCAGCAGCTTAATTGGGGGGGATGAGCAGTTCTTC.

This clonotype was counted many times. The chain joins TRBV2 to TRBJ1-4, with D possibly being TRBD1 (5 bases). The germline V gene has CDR1 SNHLY and CDR2 FYNNEI. Trimming shortened V by 7 bases and J by 7 bases, and 16 bases separated the two germline ends. The CDR3 extends over 14 amino acids. The CDR3 region has the DNA TGTGCCAGCATGGGAGGGGCCGGGACTGAAAAACTGTTTTTT. Translating it yields CASMGGAGTEKLFF.